These T cell receptor beta chains were read from a single sample in a study of pediatric ulcerative colitis. Some clones are missing from TCRdb's copy, which holds only in-frame ones; the method was immunoSEQ multiplex PCR. Here the sample spans 30,000 to 35,000 clones, about three quarters being singletons. The sample taken for sequencing was gut tissue. The source of these receptors is a boy aged 5 to 17 with mild ulcerative colitis. The CDR3 runs from the conserved cysteine through the conserved F or W. A D gene is named only where the DNA matches it firmly. Clone sizes are given selectively: once, few, many, or a class where the clone is expanded.

d_gene,v_gene,j_gene,abundance,CDR3nt,CDR3aa
NA,TRBV7-2,TRBJ2-2,NA,TGTGCCAGCAGCTTAGCTTACCGGGGACCCGGGGAGCTGTTTTTT,CASSLAYRGPGELFF
NA,TRBV12-5,TRBJ1-1,NA,TGTGCTAGTTTAAGGGATTGGAACACTGAAGCTTTCTTT,CASLRDWNTEAFF
TRBD2,TRBV5-5,TRBJ2-1,once,TGTGCCAGCAGCTTGACGGGGGGTCCCTACAATGAGCAGTTCTTC,CASSLTGGPYNEQFF
NA,TRBV10-3,TRBJ1-2,NA,TGTGCCACCTCGGATAGTCAGAGCGCTCCCAGTAATGGCTACACCTTC,CATSDSQSAPSNGYTF
TRBD1,TRBV11-3,TRBJ2-7,NA,TGTGCCAGCAGCCCCAAATTCCAGGGGGCACCCTCCTACGAGCAGTACTTC,CASSPKFQGAPSYEQYF
TRBD2,TRBV2,TRBJ2-1,NA,TGTGCCAGCAGTGAAATAGGTCTAGCGGGGGGGCATGAGCAGTTCTTC,CASSEIGLAGGHEQFF
NA,TRBV6-1,TRBJ2-7,NA,TGTGCCAGCAGTTCTCCGACAGACGTCTCCTACGAGCAGTACTTC,CASSSPTDVSYEQYF
NA,TRBV12-5,TRBJ2-7,NA,TGTGCTAGTCGAGACGGTTCTTCCTACGAGCAGTACTTC,CASRDGSSYEQYF
NA,TRBV30,TRBJ1-1,NA,TGTGCCTGGAGTCCTTTCGGGCGAACTGAAGCTTTCTTT,CAWSPFGRTEAFF
TRBD2,TRBV4-1,TRBJ2-3,few,TGCGCCAGCAGCCAATCGGGACTAGCGGGCACAGATACGCAGTATTTT,CASSQSGLAGTDTQYF
NA,TRBV11-2,TRBJ1-6,NA,TGTGCCAGCAGCTTAGACACAGGTCTAGGTTCACCCCTCCACTTT,CASSLDTGLGSPLHF
TRBD1,TRBV10-3,TRBJ2-7,NA,TGTGCCATCAGTAGGATACCGGGACAGGGCGGGGAGCAGTACTTC,CAISRIPGQGGEQYF
NA,TRBV30,TRBJ1-2,NA,TGTGCCTGGAGCGCCCATAAAACCTGGTGGACAAAGGGTCGCCGAGGCTACACCTTC,CAWSAHKTWWTKGRRGYTF
NA,TRBV15,TRBJ2-7,NA,TGTGCCACCAGCAGAGGAGACCAGCCATCGTACGAGCAGTACTTC,CATSRGDQPSYEQYF
TRBD2,TRBV4-2,TRBJ2-1,NA,TGTGCCAGCAGCCGAGCGGGGGCGGGAGAGCAGTTCTTC,CASSRAGAGEQFF
NA,TRBV5-1,TRBJ2-3,few,TGCGCCAGCAGCTCAAACGAGAAGGATACGCAGTATTTT,CASSSNEKDTQYF
TRBD1,TRBV30,TRBJ1-2,once,TGTGCCTCTACAGGGGGGTTTTCATATGGCTACACCTTC,CASTGGFSYGYTF
TRBD1,TRBV13,TRBJ1-2,NA,TGTGCCAGCAGCCCCAGGGGGACAGCCTCCGGCTACACCTTC,CASSPRGTASGYTF
NA,TRBV7-9,TRBJ1-2,once,TGTGCCAGCAGCTCCAATCAAGGGGCGCCCTATGGCTACACCTTC,CASSSNQGAPYGYTF
NA,TRBV5-8,TRBJ1-1,NA,TGTGCCAGCAGCTTGGAAGTAGACACTGAAGCTTTCTTT,CASSLEVDTEAFF
NA,TRBV5-1,TRBJ1-1,NA,TGCGCCAGCAGCTTGGCGACTTCGCGGGAGGCTTTCTTT,CASSLATSREAFF
TRBD1,TRBV5-1,TRBJ1-2,NA,TGCGCCAGCAGCTTCGGGACAGCCTATGGCTACACCTTC,CASSFGTAYGYTF
NA,TRBV27,TRBJ2-1,NA,TGTGCCAGCAGTTTATCAGGGTCGCCCTACAATGAGCAGTTCTTC,CASSLSGSPYNEQFF
NA,TRBV5-4,TRBJ2-2,NA,TGTGCCAGCAGCTTGTCCGTCCTTGACACCGGGGAGCTGTTTTTT,CASSLSVLDTGELFF
TRBD1,TRBV7-9,TRBJ1-1,NA,TGTGCCAGCAGGGGACAGGGATCGCCTGAAGCTTTCTTT,CASRGQGSPEAFF
TRBD1,TRBV7-9,TRBJ1-2,NA,TGTGCCAGCAGCTTCAGCACAGTGGACAGGGCAAACTATGGCTACACCTTC,CASSFSTVDRANYGYTF
NA,TRBV4-2,TRBJ1-6,NA,TGTGCCAGCAGCCAAGGGAGATTCCGGGTTGGGGCCTCCAGCTCCTATAATTCACCCCTCCACTTT,CASSQGRFRVGASSSYNSPLHF
TRBD2,TRBV4-1,TRBJ2-7,once,TGCGCCAGCAGCCAAGACCGCGGGGGGGCTTACGAGCAGTACTTC,CASSQDRGGAYEQYF
TRBD1,TRBV4-2,TRBJ1-3,few,TGTGCCAGCAGCCAATCCCGGGACAGGGGGCCTTCTGGAAACACCATATATTTT,CASSQSRDRGPSGNTIYF
TRBD2,TRBV2,TRBJ2-1,NA,TGTGCCAGCAGTGACACCTTAGCGGGGGGGTGGAATGAGCAGTTCTTC,CASSDTLAGGWNEQFF
TRBD1,TRBV18,TRBJ2-6,NA,TGTGCCAGCTCACCACTCGTGGTAGGCCAACAGGGGGCCGTGTCAGGGGCCAACGTCCTGACTTTC,CASSPLVVGQQGAVSGANVLTF
NA,TRBV6-5,TRBJ1-5,NA,TGTGCCAGCAGCCGAGACCCATATAGCAATCAGCCCCAGCATTTT,CASSRDPYSNQPQHF
NA,TRBV7-8,TRBJ1-2,NA,TGTGCCAGCAGCCCAGGGACTTTTGGCTACACCTTC,CASSPGTFGYTF
NA,TRBV5-1,TRBJ2-3,NA,TGCGCCAGCAGCTTGGGAAGCGTTAGCACAGATACGCAGTATTTT,CASSLGSVSTDTQYF
TRBD1,TRBV18,TRBJ2-7,NA,TGTGCCAGCTCACCGGACAGGGGAAGCTCCTACGAGCAGTACTTC,CASSPDRGSSYEQYF
TRBD1,TRBV11-2,TRBJ1-5,NA,TGTGCCAGCAGCTTAGGGACCGGGACAGGGGATCAGCCCCAGCATTTT,CASSLGTGTGDQPQHF
NA,TRBV20-1,TRBJ1-1,NA,TGCAGTGCTTCTGGAGCCACTGAAGCTTTCTTT,CSASGATEAFF
NA,TRBV29-1,TRBJ2-5,NA,TGCAGCACTGGGGGGAGACGGAGAACACAAGAGACCCAGTACTTC,CSTGGRRRTQETQYF
TRBD2,TRBV6-4,TRBJ2-1,NA,TGTGCCAGCAGTGACGGGGCGGGGGCCTACAATGAGCAGTTCTTC,CASSDGAGAYNEQFF
NA,TRBV7-9,TRBJ1-2,once,TGTGCCAGCAGCCGAAGTCCAGGAAACTATGGCTACACCTTC,CASSRSPGNYGYTF
NA,TRBV6-1,TRBJ1-2,NA,TGTGCCAGCAGTGAAGACGGGTGGGGGGGAGGAATCGGCTACACCTTC,CASSEDGWGGGIGYTF
NA,TRBV4-1,TRBJ1-1,few,TGCGCCAGCAGCCGATTTTGGGGGAGTAAGGAAGCTTTCTTT,CASSRFWGSKEAFF
NA,TRBV2,TRBJ1-6,NA,TGTGCCAGCAGTGTAGAGGGCTCCTATAATTCACCCCTCCACTTT,CASSVEGSYNSPLHF
NA,TRBV5-4,TRBJ2-3,NA,TGTGCCAGCAGCTTGAAGGGGATCTCCACAGATACGCAGTATTTT,CASSLKGISTDTQYF
TRBD2,TRBV4-1,TRBJ2-5,NA,TGCGCCAGCAGCCAAATTCTAGCGGGGGGGCTAAAGACCCAGTACTTC,CASSQILAGGLKTQYF